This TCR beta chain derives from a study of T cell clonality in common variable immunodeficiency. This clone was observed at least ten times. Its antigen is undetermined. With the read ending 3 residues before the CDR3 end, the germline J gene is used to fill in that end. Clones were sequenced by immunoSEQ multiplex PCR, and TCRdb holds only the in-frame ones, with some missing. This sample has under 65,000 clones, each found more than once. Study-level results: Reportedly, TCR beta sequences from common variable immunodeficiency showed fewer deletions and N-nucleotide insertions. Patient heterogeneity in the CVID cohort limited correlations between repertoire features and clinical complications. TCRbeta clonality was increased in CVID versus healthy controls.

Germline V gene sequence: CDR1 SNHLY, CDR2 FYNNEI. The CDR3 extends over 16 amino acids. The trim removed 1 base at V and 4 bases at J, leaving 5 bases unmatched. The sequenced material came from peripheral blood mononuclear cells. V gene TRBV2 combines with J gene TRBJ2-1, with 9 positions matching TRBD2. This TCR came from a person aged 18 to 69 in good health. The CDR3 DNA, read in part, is TGTGCCAGCAGTGAAGTCCGACTAGCGGTATACAATGAG. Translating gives CASSEVRLAVYNE. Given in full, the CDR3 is CASSEVRLAVYNEQFF.